Listed below are T cell receptor beta chains from one sample, sequenced in a study of vaccination effects on CD4 cells after COVID-19. Some clones are missing from TCRdb's copy, which holds only in-frame ones; the method was immunoSEQ multiplex PCR. In the table there are about 22,000 clones, under 85% of which are singletons. Antigens of these TCRs are unknown. Sample: CD4+ T cells from PBMCs cultured with a peptide pool, taken before COVID-19 vaccination. These TCRs come from a human donor who had a prior SARS-CoV-2 infection. Each CDR3 is given with its conserved first and last residue. Each record gives: D gene, clone size, V gene, J gene, CDR3 DNA, CDR3 protein. D genes are given only for firm matches. Some rows mark clone size as missing; the rest say once, few, many or name a class of expanded clone.

-	-	TRBV10-3	TRBJ1-2	TGTGCCATCAGTTCTCCTTCCGGACAGAGCTTTGGTGGGTATGGCTACACCTTC	CAISSPSGQSFGGYGYTF
-	few	TRBV2	TRBJ1-2	TGTGCCAGCACGGCAAACTATGGCTACACCTTC	CASTANYGYTF
TRBD2	-	TRBV5-1	TRBJ2-1	TGCGCCAGCAGCTTGGTGACTAGCGGATACAATGAGCAGTTCTTC	CASSLVTSGYNEQFF
TRBD1	-	TRBV7-9	TRBJ2-2	TGTGCCAGCAGCTTCATACTTCCGGGACAGGGTATGACCGGGGAGCTGTTTTTT	CASSFILPGQGMTGELFF
TRBD2	-	TRBV6-5	TRBJ2-7	TGTGCCAGCACCAGAAGGGGGACTAGCGGCTACGAGCAGTACTTC	CASTRRGTSGYEQYF
-	few	TRBV29-1	TRBJ2-7	TGCAGCGTAGGGACCGGTTACGAGCAGTACTTC	CSVGTGYEQYF
TRBD1	-	TRBV9	TRBJ2-7	TGTGCCAGCAGCGAGGGACAGGGGGCCCTCTCCTACGAGCAGTACTTC	CASSEGQGALSYEQYF
TRBD1	-	TRBV18	TRBJ2-5	TGTGCCAGCTCACCAGTTCTGGGACAGGGAAACCAAGAGACCCAGTACTTC	CASSPVLGQGNQETQYF
-	-	TRBV27	TRBJ1-4	TGTGCCAGCAGTTTGGGGGGGCTCGAAAAACTGTTTTTT	CASSLGGLEKLFF
TRBD2	-	TRBV6-5	TRBJ2-5	TGTGCCAGCAGGTTAGCGGGAGAACAAGAGACCCAGTACTTC	CASRLAGEQETQYF
-	-	TRBV10-3	TRBJ2-7	TGTGCCATCAGTGCTAGACTGAGCTCCTACGAGCAGTACTTC	CAISARLSSYEQYF
TRBD1	-	TRBV2	TRBJ1-1	TGTGCCAGCAGGAGGGACAGGGGGCCGGGTAACACTGAAGCTTTCTTT	CASRRDRGPGNTEAFF
-	-	TRBV6-5	TRBJ2-3	TGTGCCAGCAGTTTGTCGGACAGCGCCACAGATACGCAGTATTTT	CASSLSDSATDTQYF
TRBD2	-	TRBV15	TRBJ2-7	TGTGCCACCAGGCAGAGCTGGGGGGGAGTTAGCGAGCAGTACTTC	CATRQSWGGVSEQYF
-	-	TRBV30	TRBJ1-5	TGTGCCTGGAGTGTACAAGCCAATCAGCCCCAGCATTTT	CAWSVQANQPQHF
-	-	TRBV5-1	TRBJ2-5	TGCGCCAGCAGCTTGAGGTGGGGCAGGGTGGAGACCCAGTACTTC	CASSLRWGRVETQYF
-	few	TRBV7-2	TRBJ1-2	TGTGCCAGCAGCTTAAGATCCGAACGCCCATATGGCTACACCTTC	CASSLRSERPYGYTF
-	-	TRBV7-9	TRBJ2-1	TGTGCCAGCAGCCCCCCGACATCTGGTGCGACGGATGAGCAGTTCTTC	CASSPPTSGATDEQFF
-	few	TRBV28	TRBJ1-2	TGTGCCACACATAGGGAGGGAAGGGACTATGGCTACACCTTC	CATHREGRDYGYTF
-	-	TRBV6-4	TRBJ1-1	TGTGCCAGCAGTTTCGACAGAAACACTGAAGCTTTCTTT	CASSFDRNTEAFF
TRBD1	-	TRBV25-1	TRBJ1-6	TGTGCCAGCAGTCCCCGGGACAGGGGACTCAATTCACCCCTCCACTTT	CASSPRDRGLNSPLHF
-	-	TRBV9	TRBJ2-7	TGTGCCAGCAGCGTATTGGGGGGGGCCAATTACGAGCAGTACTTC	CASSVLGGANYEQYF
-	-	TRBV19	TRBJ2-2	TGTGCCAGTACGGATACGAACACCGGGGAGCTGTTTTTT	CASTDTNTGELFF
-	-	TRBV7-3	TRBJ2-3	TGTGCCAGCAGCTTGGGGGCCGGGACTCCGTTTTATTTT	CASSLGAGTPFYF
-	-	TRBV30	TRBJ1-1	TGTGCCTGGAGTGTCAACCTTAACACTGAAGCTTTCTTT	CAWSVNLNTEAFF
-	-	TRBV18	TRBJ2-2	TGTGCCAGCTCACCGACCCGACTCGCAGGGGCCGGGGAGCTGTTTTTT	CASSPTRLAGAGELFF
TRBD2	-	TRBV30	TRBJ2-1	TGTGCCTGGGACCCCCGGGGGGGCAGTGAGCAGTTCTTC	CAWDPRGGSEQFF
-	-	TRBV12-3/TRBV12-4	TRBJ2-3	TGTGCCAGCAGTTTGCAGGGGATCGATACGCAGTATTTT	CASSLQGIDTQYF
-	-	TRBV19	TRBJ2-3	TGTGCCAGTAGTTACTCCACTAGCACAGATACGCAGTATTTT	CASSYSTSTDTQYF
-	-	TRBV4-1	TRBJ2-7	TGCGCCAGCAGCCAAGGAGGACTAAGTCGCTACGAGCAGTACTTC	CASSQGGLSRYEQYF
-	-	TRBV18	TRBJ2-7	TGTGCCAGCTCACCACTCTACGAGCAGTACTTC	CASSPLYEQYF
-	-	TRBV5-6	TRBJ2-7	TGTGCCAGCAGAAATAGAGGGAGGTCTGGAGAGCAGTACTTC	CASRNRGRSGEQYF
-	once	TRBV7-9	TRBJ1-5	TGTGCCAGCAGCTTAGCGACGGGGGCGCGGGGACAGCCCCAGCATTTT	CASSLATGARGQPQHF
TRBD1	-	TRBV6-5	TRBJ2-5	TGTGCCAGCAGGCCAGGACAGGGAGAATCAGAGACCCAGTACTTC	CASRPGQGESETQYF
-	-	TRBV4-1	TRBJ1-1	TGCGCCAGCAGCGGCCGGGACACTTACACTGAAGCTTTCTTT	CASSGRDTYTEAFF
TRBD1	-	TRBV5-4	TRBJ2-1	TGTGCCAGCAGCGTCGACAGGGATAATGAGCAGTTCTTC	CASSVDRDNEQFF
TRBD2	-	TRBV7-9	TRBJ2-2	TGTGCCAGCAGCTTTTGGGGCGGGGGAACCGGGGAGCTGTTTTTT	CASSFWGGGTGELFF